This T cell receptor (beta chain) was captured by sequencing in a study of T cell responses to AZD1222 COVID-19 vaccine. Regarding the study as a whole: There were mostly white British donors and more females than males, and clonal diversity was possibly underestimated. Mapped onto spike, vaccine-associated CD4 TCRs spanned it and were dominant at 160-218 and 743-854. Vaccination with two AZD1222 doses was followed by a rise in Spike-specific TCR breadth and depth.

Per germline, CDR1 SGHDT and CDR2 YYEEEE. Trimming stripped 1 base from V and 1 base from J, with 17 bases between. The CDR3 is 17 amino acids. Comments on this clone: Its matching antigen is unknown.

The repertoire was sequenced with immunoSEQ multiplex PCR; TCRdb's copy has only in-frame clones and lacks some. The sample comprises approximately 180,000 clones, roughly nine tenths of which are singletons, and less than 3% rests with the top ten. The TCR was taken from an adult in good health. The chain employs TRBV5-6 and TRBJ2-5; D is possibly TRBD1 (5 bases). The input for sequencing was peripheral blood, taken on day 0 of AZD1222 vaccination. CDR3 loop: CASSLIGGRQRQETQYF. The CDR3 DNA reads as TGTGCCAGCAGCTTGATCGGCGGTCGACAGCGCCAAGAGACCCAGTACTTC.